This T cell receptor beta chain was identified in a study of cytomegalovirus exposure and HLA in healthy donors. This clone was found once. Its target is not known. V lost 2 bases and J lost 11, with 18 bases in between. CDR1 is MNHEY, CDR2 SMNVEV, per germline (reference sequence). CDR3 length: 14 amino acids. PCR was performed using 60 Vbeta and 13 Jbeta primers. Assay used: immunoSEQ multiplex PCR; TCRdb lists only in-frame clones, some missing. The sample includes under 150,000 clones, roughly four fifths seen only once; the top ten take roughly 7.8%. Study-level findings and limits: As was reported, the classifier diagnosed cytomegalovirus status with high specificity and sensitivity.

Source material: PBMCs. The source is a woman in her forties or fifties in good health and CMV-seropositive. The J gene is TRBJ2-5, the V gene TRBV27, with D possibly TRBD2 on 5 matching bases. CDR3 residues: CASSLSDSRGSQYF. As DNA, the CDR3 is TGTGCCAGCAGTTTAAGTGATAGCCGGGGTTCGCAGTACTTC.